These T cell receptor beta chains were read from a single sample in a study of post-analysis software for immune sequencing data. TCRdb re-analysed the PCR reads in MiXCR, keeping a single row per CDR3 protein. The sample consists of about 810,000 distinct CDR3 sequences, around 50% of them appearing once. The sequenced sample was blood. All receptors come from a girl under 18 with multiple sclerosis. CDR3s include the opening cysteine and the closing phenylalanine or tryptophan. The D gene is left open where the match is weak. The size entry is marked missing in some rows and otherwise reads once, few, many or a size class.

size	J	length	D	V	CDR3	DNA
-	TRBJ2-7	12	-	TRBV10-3	CASGADSYEQYF	TGTGCCAGTGGTGCAGACTCCTACGAGCAGTACTTC
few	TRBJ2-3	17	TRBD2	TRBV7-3	CASNSPESGGALDTQYF	TGTGCCAGCAACTCCCCTGAGAGCGGGGGGGCCTTAGATACGCAGTATTTT
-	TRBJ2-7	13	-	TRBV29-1	CSVTLGHNLEQYF	TGCAGCGTTACCCTGGGACACAATTTGGAGCAGTACTTC
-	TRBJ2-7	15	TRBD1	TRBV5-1	CASSLVGQGPYEQYF	TGCGCCAGCAGCTTAGTGGGACAGGGTCCTTACGAGCAGTACTTC
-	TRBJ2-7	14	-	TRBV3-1	CASSLRVRIYEQYF	TGTGCCAGCAGCCTCAGGGTCCGGATCTACGAGCAGTACTTC
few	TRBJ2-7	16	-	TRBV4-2	CASSQEEGSGYYEQYF	TGTGCCAGCAGCCAAGAGGAAGGTAGCGGTTACTACGAGCAGTACTTC
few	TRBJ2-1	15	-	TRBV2	CASSEPGISYNEQFF	TGTGCCAGCAGTGAACCGGGGATTTCCTACAATGAGCAGTTCTTC
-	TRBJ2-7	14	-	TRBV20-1	CSARDEMFRYEQYF	TGCAGTGCTAGAGATGAGATGTTTCGCTACGAGCAGTACTTC
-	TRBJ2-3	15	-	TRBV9	CASSVGTGVGDTQYF	TGTGCCAGCAGCGTAGGTACGGGAGTCGGAGATACGCAGTATTTT
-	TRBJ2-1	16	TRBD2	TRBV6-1	CASSEALAGIYNEQFF	TGTGCCAGCAGTGAGGCGCTAGCGGGGATTTACAATGAGCAGTTCTTC
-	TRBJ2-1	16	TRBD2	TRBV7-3	CASSLIGLAGYNEQFF	TGTGCCAGCAGCTTAATAGGACTAGCGGGATACAATGAGCAGTTCTTC
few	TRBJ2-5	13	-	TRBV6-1	CATSWPSTETQYF	TGTGCCACCTCGTGGCCCAGTACAGAGACCCAGTACTTC
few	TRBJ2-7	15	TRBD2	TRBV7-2	CAGSQTTSGRGEQYF	TGTGCCGGCAGCCAGACGACTAGCGGGAGAGGCGAGCAGTACTTC
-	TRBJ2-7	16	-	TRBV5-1	CASNGGRTGESYEQYF	TGCGCCAGCAATGGGGGGCGCACAGGAGAGTCCTACGAGCAGTACTTC
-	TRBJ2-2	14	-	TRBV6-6	CATGGRRGTGELFF	TGTGCCACCGGAGGCCGCAGAGGCACCGGGGAGCTGTTTTTT
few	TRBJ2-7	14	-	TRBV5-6	CASSYRQYPYEQYF	TGTGCCAGCAGCTACCGACAGTACCCCTACGAGCAGTACTTC
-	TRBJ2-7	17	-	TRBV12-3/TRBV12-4	CASSLGRGALVAYEQYF	TGTGCCAGCAGTTTAGGGCGAGGGGCGTTGGTCGCCTACGAGCAGTACTTC
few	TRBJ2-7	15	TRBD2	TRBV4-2	CASSQASGSPHEQYF	TGTGCCAGCAGCCAAGCCAGCGGGAGCCCGCACGAGCAGTACTTC
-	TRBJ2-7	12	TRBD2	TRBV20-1	CSAEDGLDEQYF	TGCAGTGCCGAGGACGGACTAGACGAGCAGTACTTC
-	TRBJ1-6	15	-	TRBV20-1	CSARSSTSNNSPLHF	TGCAGTGCTAGATCTAGTACGTCAAATAATTCACCCCTCCACTTT
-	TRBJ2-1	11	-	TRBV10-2	CAPRSDNEQFF	TGCGCCCCAAGGTCGGACAATGAGCAGTTCTTC
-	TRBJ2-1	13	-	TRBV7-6	CASSLEAANEQFF	TGTGCCAGCAGCTTAGAGGCCGCCAATGAGCAGTTCTTC
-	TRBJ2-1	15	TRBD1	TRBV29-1	CSVEGGQFTRDEQFF	TGCAGCGTTGAAGGGGGACAGTTTACTAGGGATGAGCAGTTCTTC
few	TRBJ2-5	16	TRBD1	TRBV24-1	CATSPGTGNLQETQYF	TGTGCCACCAGTCCTGGGACAGGGAATCTCCAAGAGACCCAGTACTTC
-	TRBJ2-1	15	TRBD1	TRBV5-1	CASSAGTGGYNEQFF	TGCGCCAGCAGCGCCGGGACAGGGGGCTACAATGAGCAGTTCTTC
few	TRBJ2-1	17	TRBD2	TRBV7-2	CASSLRGGGTQLGEQFF	TGTGCCAGCAGCTTAAGGGGCGGGGGGACTCAACTCGGTGAGCAGTTCTTC
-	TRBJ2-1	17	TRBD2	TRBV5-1	CASSPYGSGGLYNEQFF	TGCGCCAGCAGCCCATACGGGAGCGGGGGACTCTACAATGAGCAGTTCTTC
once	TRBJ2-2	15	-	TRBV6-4	CASSALSSNTGELFF	TGTGCCAGCAGTGCCTTGAGTAGCAACACCGGGGAGCTGTTTTTT
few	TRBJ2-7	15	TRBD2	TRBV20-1	CSAIAGGLIGYEQYF	TGCAGTGCCATAGCGGGGGGGCTCATTGGGTACGAGCAGTACTTC
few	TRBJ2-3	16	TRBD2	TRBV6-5	CASRDIGTSFTDTQYF	TGTGCCAGCAGAGATATCGGGACTAGTTTCACAGATACGCAGTATTTT
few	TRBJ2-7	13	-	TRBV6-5	CASKTVSSYEQYF	TGTGCCAGCAAGACAGTTAGCTCCTACGAGCAGTACTTC
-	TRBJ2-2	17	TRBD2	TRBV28	CASSLLTSGTNTGERFF	TGTGCCAGCAGTTTACTTACTAGCGGGACGAACACCGGGGAGCGGTTTTTT
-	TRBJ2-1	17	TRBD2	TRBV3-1	CASSQDALAGSYAEQFF	TGTGCCAGCAGCCAAGATGCACTAGCGGGGTCCTACGCTGAGCAGTTCTTC
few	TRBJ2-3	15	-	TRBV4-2	CASSPTAGARDTQYF	TGTGCCAGCAGCCCCACCGCGGGGGCTAGAGATACGCAGTATTTT
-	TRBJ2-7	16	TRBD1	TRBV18	CASSPSVSGGLYEQYF	TGTGCCAGCTCACCGTCAGTTTCAGGGGGTCTCTACGAGCAGTACTTC